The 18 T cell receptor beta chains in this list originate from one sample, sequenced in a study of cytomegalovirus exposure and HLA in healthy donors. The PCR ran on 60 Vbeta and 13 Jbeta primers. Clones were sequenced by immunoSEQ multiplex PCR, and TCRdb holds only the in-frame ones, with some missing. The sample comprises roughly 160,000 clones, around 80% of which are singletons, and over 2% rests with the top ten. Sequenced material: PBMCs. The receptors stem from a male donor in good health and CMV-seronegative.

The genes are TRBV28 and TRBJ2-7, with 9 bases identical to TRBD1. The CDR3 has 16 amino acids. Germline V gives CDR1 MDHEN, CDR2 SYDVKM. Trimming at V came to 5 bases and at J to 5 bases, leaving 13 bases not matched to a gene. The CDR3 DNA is TGTGCCAGCAGTCAAGTTACAGGGGGCTTCGTGAACGAGCAGTACTTC. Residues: CASSQVTGGFVNEQYF.

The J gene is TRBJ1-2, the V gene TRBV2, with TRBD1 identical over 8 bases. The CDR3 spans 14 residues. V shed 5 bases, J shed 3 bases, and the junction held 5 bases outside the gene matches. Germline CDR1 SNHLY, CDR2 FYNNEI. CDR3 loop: CASSRRGRDYGYTF. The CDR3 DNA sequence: TGTGCCAGCAGTCGCAGGGGGCGCGACTATGGCTACACCTTC.

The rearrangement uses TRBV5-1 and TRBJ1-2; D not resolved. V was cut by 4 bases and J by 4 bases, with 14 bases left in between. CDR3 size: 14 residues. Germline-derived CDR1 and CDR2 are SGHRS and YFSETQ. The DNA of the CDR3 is TGCGCCAGCAGCCTATCGGGAGGAACCTATGGCTACACCTTC. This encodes CASSLSGGTYGYTF. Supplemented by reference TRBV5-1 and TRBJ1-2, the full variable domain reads KAGVTQTPRYLIKTRGQQVTLSCSPISGHRSVSWYQQTPGQGLQFLFEYFSETQRNKGNFPGRFSGRQFSNSRSEMNVSTLELGDSALYLCASSLSGGTYGYTFGSGTRLTVV.

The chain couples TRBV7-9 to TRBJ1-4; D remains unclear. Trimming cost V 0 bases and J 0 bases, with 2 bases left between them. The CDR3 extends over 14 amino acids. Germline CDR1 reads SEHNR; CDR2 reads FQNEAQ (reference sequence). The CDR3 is CASSLAATNEKLFF. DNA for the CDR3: TGTGCCAGCAGCTTAGCCGCAACTAATGAAAAACTGTTTTTT.

CDR3 residues: CASSPRGQETQYF. CDR3 sequence (DNA): TGTGCCAGCAGCCCCAGGGGGCAAGAGACCCAGTACTTC. This chain links TRBV5-4 with TRBJ2-5; 7 positions agree with TRBD1. Germline V gene data show CDR1 as SGHNT and CDR2 as YYREEE (reference sequence). The CDR3 has 13 residues. J was trimmed by 2 bases and V by 4 bases; bases with no gene match: 2. The complete variable domain, with remaining parts taken from reference TRBV5-4 and TRBJ2-5, reads ETGVTQSPTHLIKTRGQQVTLRCSSQSGHNTVSWYQQALGQGPQFIFQYYREEENGRGNFPPRFSGLQFPNYSSELNVNALELDDSALYLCASSPRGQETQYFGPGTRLLVL.

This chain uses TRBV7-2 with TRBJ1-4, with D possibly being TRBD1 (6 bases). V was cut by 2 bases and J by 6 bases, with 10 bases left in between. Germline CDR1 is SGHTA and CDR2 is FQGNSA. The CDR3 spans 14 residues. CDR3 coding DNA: TGTGCCAGCAGCTTAACAGGGAGCGATGAAAAACTGTTTTTT. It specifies CASSLTGSDEKLFF.

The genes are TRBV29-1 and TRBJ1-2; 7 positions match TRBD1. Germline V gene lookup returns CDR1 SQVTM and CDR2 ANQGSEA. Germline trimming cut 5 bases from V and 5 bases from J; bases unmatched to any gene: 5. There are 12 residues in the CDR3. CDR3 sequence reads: CSVTDRAYGYTF. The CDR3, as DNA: TGCAGCGTTACCGACAGGGCTTATGGCTACACCTTC.

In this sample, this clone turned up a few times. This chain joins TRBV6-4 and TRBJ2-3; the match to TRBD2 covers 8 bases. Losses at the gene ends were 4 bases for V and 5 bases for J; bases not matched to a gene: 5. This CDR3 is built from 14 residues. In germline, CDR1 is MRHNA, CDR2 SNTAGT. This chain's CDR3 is CASSAGGPGDTQYF. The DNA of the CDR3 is TGTGCCAGCAGTGCGGGGGGGCCCGGAGATACGCAGTATTTT.

CDR3 loop: CASSVGGHPDTQYF. The CDR3 DNA follows: TGTGCCAGCAGCGTAGGGGGACACCCAGATACGCAGTATTTT. The rearrangement uses TRBV9 and TRBJ2-3; D might be TRBD1 (6 bases). This CDR3 comprises 14 residues. Germline assignment: CDR1 SGDLS and CDR2 YYNGEE. V lost 0 bases to trimming and J lost 4 bases, with 9 bases between them.

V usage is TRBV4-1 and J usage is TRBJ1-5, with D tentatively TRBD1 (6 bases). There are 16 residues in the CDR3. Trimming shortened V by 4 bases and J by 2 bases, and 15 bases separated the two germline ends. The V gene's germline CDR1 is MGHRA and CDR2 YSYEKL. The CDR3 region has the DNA TGCGCCAGCAGCCCGTACAGGGAGGGGGGCAATCAGCCCCAGCATTTT. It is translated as CASSPYREGGNQPQHF.

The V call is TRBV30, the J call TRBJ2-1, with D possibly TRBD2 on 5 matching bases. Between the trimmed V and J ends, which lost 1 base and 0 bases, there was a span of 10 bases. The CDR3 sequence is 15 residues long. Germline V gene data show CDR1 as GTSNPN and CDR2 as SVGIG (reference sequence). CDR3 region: CAWSAEASSYNEQFF. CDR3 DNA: TGTGCCTGGAGTGCGGAGGCAAGCTCCTACAATGAGCAGTTCTTC.

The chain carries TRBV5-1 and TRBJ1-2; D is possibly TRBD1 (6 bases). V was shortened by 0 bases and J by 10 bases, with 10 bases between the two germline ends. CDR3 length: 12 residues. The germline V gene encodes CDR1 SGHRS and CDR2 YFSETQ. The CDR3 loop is CASSLDGQHYTF. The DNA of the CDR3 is TGCGCCAGCAGCTTGGATGGACAGCACTACACCTTC.

CDR3 nucleotides: TGTGCCAGCAGCTCCAGGACTAGCGGGGGCCAGCAGTTCTTC. Its protein is CASSSRTSGGQQFF. The chain links TRBV7-2 to TRBJ2-1; 13 bases match TRBD2. Germline V gene lookup returns CDR1 SGHTA and CDR2 FQGNSA. V lost 4 bases to trimming and J lost 11 bases; unmatched junction nucleotides: 5. The length of the CDR3 is 14 residues.

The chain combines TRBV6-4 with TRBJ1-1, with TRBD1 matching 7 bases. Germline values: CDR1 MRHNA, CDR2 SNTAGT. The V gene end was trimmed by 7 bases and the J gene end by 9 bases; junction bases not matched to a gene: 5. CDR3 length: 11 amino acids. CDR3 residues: CASIAGGQAFF. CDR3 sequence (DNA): TGTGCCAGCATTGCAGGGGGACAAGCTTTCTTT.

The CDR3 region is CAILPIRDRSSGNTIYF. The CDR3 DNA reads TGTGCCATACTCCCAATCCGGGACAGAAGCTCTGGAAACACCATATATTTT. The gene calls are TRBV2 and TRBJ1-3; TRBD1 matches 7 bases. Germline V CDR1 and CDR2: SNHLY, FYNNEI. The V and J ends lost 10 bases and 0 bases, in that order; junction bases with no gene match: 15. CDR3 length: 17 residues.

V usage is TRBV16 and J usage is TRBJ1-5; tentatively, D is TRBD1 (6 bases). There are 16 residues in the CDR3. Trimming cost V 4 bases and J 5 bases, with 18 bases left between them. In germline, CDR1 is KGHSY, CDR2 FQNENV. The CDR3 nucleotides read TGTGCCAGCAGCCCTATAGGGGCAGGGGAAGATCAGCCCCAGCATTTT. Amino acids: CASSPIGAGEDQPQHF.

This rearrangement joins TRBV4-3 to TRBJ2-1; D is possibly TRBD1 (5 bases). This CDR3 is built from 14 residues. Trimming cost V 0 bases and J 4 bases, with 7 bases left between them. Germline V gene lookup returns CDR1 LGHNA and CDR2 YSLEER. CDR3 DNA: TGCGCCAGCAGCCAAGATGACAGATACAATGAGCAGTTCTTC. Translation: CASSQDDRYNEQFF.

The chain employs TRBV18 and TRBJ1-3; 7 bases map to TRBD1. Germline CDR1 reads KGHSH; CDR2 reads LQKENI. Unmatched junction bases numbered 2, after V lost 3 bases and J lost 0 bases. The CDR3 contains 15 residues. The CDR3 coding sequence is TGTGCCAGCTCACCGGACAGGAACTCTGGAAACACCATATATTTT. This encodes CASSPDRNSGNTIYF.